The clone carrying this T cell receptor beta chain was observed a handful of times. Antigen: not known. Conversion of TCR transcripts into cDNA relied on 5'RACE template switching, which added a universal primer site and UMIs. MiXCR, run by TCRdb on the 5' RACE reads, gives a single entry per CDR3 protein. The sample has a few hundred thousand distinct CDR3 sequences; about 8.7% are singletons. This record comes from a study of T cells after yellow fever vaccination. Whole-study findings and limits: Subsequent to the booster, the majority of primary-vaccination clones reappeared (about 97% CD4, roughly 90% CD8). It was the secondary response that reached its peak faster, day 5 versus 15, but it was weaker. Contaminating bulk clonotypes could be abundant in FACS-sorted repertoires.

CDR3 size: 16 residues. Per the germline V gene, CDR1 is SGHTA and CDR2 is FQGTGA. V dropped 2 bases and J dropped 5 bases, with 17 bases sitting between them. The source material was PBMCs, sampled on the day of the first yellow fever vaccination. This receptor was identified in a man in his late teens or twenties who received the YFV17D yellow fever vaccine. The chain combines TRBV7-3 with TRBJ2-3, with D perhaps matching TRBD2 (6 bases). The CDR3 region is CASSLQSRGTIDTQYF. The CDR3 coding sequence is TGTGCCAGCAGCTTACAATCACGGGGGACCATAGATACGCAGTATTTT.